The clone carrying this T cell receptor (beta chain) has only a few counts. Its antigen is still unknown. This specimen belongs to a study of beta chain features in type 1 diabetes. General study results and limits: In cDNA sequencing, cells with high TCR expression could be over-represented. PCR might show a preference for shorter templates, equally across patients and controls. Among all four CD4+ subsets, Type 1 diabetes patients had TCRB CDR3s that were moderately but significantly shorter.

The isolated RNA, all of it, was reverse transcribed, so expressed TCRB transcripts were what got sequenced. Clones were read by immunoSEQ multiplex PCR, and TCRdb kept only the in-frame ones, dropping some. This table has more than 300,000 clones, over 8.5% appearing once. Germline lookup yields CDR1 SGHTA and CDR2 FQGNSA. The CDR3 extends over 15 amino acids. V gave up 6 bases and J gave up 0 bases, with 15 bases separating them. This sequence originates from a man younger than 40 with type 1 diabetes. The sequencing input was central memory CD4+ T cells from blood. The J gene is TRBJ2-7, the V gene TRBV7-2; D remains unclear. CDR3 sequence: CASSIVGPGSYEQYF. Written as DNA, the CDR3 is TGTGCCAGCAGTATAGTGGGTCCTGGCTCCTACGAGCAGTACTTC.